This TCR beta chain was found in a study of CD8 T cells in ankylosing spondylitis. As the method for making TCR beta libraries, quantitative 5'-RACE with molecular barcodes was used. TCRdb called the 5' RACE reads again in MiXCR, with one record for every CDR3 protein. The sample contains about 42,000 distinct CDR3 sequences, around 2.9% of which appear only once. This clonotype was seen ten or more times. Its antigen is as yet unknown. Trimming left V 2 bases short and J 8 bases short, with 13 bases between. Per germline, CDR1 SGDLS and CDR2 YYNGEE. The CDR3 loop spans 13 amino acids. Study-level results: Seemingly characteristic of ankylosing spondylitis blood was a TCR beta motif consisting of fewer than 10 highly homologous variants. From matched ankylosing spondylitis synovial fluid, disease-linked clones were reportedly recovered at significantly enriched levels. Researchers report that disease-linked clones proved CD8+ and relatively rare in peripheral blood.

V gene TRBV9 combines with J gene TRBJ1-2; D is ambiguous. Sample: blood, either unsorted or a sorted T cell fraction (not recorded which). The clonotype originates from a male donor with ankylosing spondylitis or in good health (not recorded which). CDR3 amino acids: CASSVPTQPGYTF. CDR3 nucleotide sequence: TGTGCCAGCAGCGTTCCGACCCAACCCGGCTACACCTTC.